This passage covers 8 T cell receptor beta chains from one sample sequenced in a study of T cell repertoires in cytomegalovirus infection. These receptors lack a known antigen. In TCRdb, the reads were re-called with MiXCR into one record per CDR3 protein. This table holds about 920,000 distinct CDR3 sequences, roughly 30% found once. The specimen was cultured CD8+ T cells from PBMCs, collected from culture after CMV antigen stimulation. The receptor set was obtained from a human donor in good health (CMV status not recorded). Some clones in this sample may be carry-over from other donors' samples.

This clonotype has at least ten counts. CDR3: CASSLVPRDNQPQHF. The CDR3 bases are TGTGCCAGCAGCTTGGTCCCTCGGGACAATCAGCCCCAGCATTTT. This chain uses TRBV7-8 with TRBJ1-5; no clear D gene. From germline, CDR1 is SGHVS and CDR2 FQNEAQ. The CDR3 contains 15 residues. V was shortened by 3 bases and J by 3 bases, with 12 bases between the two germline ends.

This clonotype came up once. The gene calls are TRBV6-6 and TRBJ1-1; 8 nucleotides agree with TRBD1. Germline values: CDR1 MNHNY, CDR2 SVGAGI (reference sequence). V lost 2 bases to trimming and J lost 0 bases; unmatched junction nucleotides: 11. This CDR3 region has 18 residues. The CDR3 protein is CASSYARPGQVLNTEAFF. The CDR3 nucleotides read TGTGCCAGCAGTTACGCCCGACCGGGACAGGTCTTGAACACTGAAGCTTTCTTT.

In the case of this clonotype: Being one base from a much bigger clone, this may be a read error. The chain combines TRBV7-8 with TRBJ1-6, with 7 bases aligning to TRBD1. Germline CDR1 reads SGHVS; CDR2 reads FQNEAQ. This CDR3 spans 16 amino acids. J gave up 10 bases and V 2 bases, and 11 bases lay outside the gene matches. CDR3 protein: CASSLPDRVVESPLHF. CDR3 nucleotides: TGTGCCAGCAGCTTACCCGACAGGGTTGTGGAGTCACCCCTCCACTTT.

V usage is TRBV12-5 and J usage is TRBJ1-5, with 7 bases fitting TRBD1. The CDR3 is made up of 14 amino acids. The J segment lost 2 bases and the V segment lost 5 bases, leaving 3 bases of the junction unmatched. The germline V gene has CDR1 LGHNT and CDR2 FRNRAP. The CDR3: CASGRQGGNQPQHF. The CDR3 nucleotides read TGTGCTAGTGGTCGACAGGGCGGCAATCAGCCCCAGCATTTT.

CDR3 sequence (DNA): TGTGCCAGCAGTTTTTTCACTTACGGGGAGCTGTTTTTT. Its translation is CASSFFTYGELFF. The genes are TRBV27 and TRBJ2-2; D is undetermined. V was trimmed by 3 bases and J by 7 bases, leaving 9 bases between them. The CDR3 consists of 13 residues. CDR1 and CDR2 from the germline V gene are MNHEY and SMNVEV (reference sequence).

The J gene is TRBJ1-2, the V gene TRBV6-1; D uncertain. In germline, CDR1 is MNHNS, CDR2 SASEGT. CDR3 length equals 13 residues. V lost 2 bases, J lost 4 bases, and 8 bases lay in between. In DNA, the CDR3 is TGTGCCAGCAGTGAATTAAGCAGCTATGGCTACACCTTC. Translation gives CASSELSSYGYTF.

In the case of this clonotype: It may be a read error: a sequence one base away is much more abundant. The chain uses TRBV6-2 or TRBV6-3 and TRBJ1-1; perhaps TRBD1 as D (5 bases). The V end lost 2 bases, the J end lost 7 bases, and 14 bases lay between the germline ends. Germline-derived CDR1 and CDR2 are MNHEY and SVGEGT. The length of the CDR3 is 14 residues. The CDR3 DNA sequence: TGTGCCAGCAGTTACCGACAGCACACGATTGAAGCTTTCTTT. It codes for CASSYRQHTIEAFF.

There are many counts of this clonotype. The chain links TRBV7-9 to TRBJ2-1; D unresolved. The CDR3 is made up of 12 amino acids. V was clipped by 3 bases and J by 9 bases, with 9 bases between them. The germline V gene encodes CDR1 SEHNR and CDR2 FQNEAQ (reference sequence). The CDR3 DNA follows: TGTGCCAGCAGCTTCCCCGGAGTTGAGCAGTTCTTC. Translating gives CASSFPGVEQFF.